The rows below give T cell receptor beta chains drawn from one sample of a study of T cells after yellow fever vaccination. TCRdb reprocessed the 5' RACE reads with MiXCR, giving one entry per CDR3 protein. Here the sample spans some 350,000 distinct CDR3 sequences, 8.5% to 10% being singletons. This specimen was PBMCs, taken on the day of the first yellow fever vaccination. These receptors came from a man aged 18 to 29 who received the YFV17D yellow fever vaccine. CDR3s include the opening cysteine and the closing phenylalanine or tryptophan. The order of the fields is clone size, V gene, D gene, J gene, CDR3 DNA, CDR3 protein. The D gene is left open where the match is weak. Clone size is not always given. Where it is, it says once, few, many or a class for expanded clones.

few,TRBV10-3,TRBD2,TRBJ2-6,TGTGCCGTGCGGGGGAGCTCTGGGGCCAACGTCCTGACTTTC,CAVRGSSGANVLTF
many,TRBV5-1,TRBD2,TRBJ2-1,TGCGCCAGCAGCTTTATGACTAGCGGGGCCCACAATGAGCAGTTCTTC,CASSFMTSGAHNEQFF
few,TRBV27,.,TRBJ1-2,TGTGCCAGCAGGGACACCCTCAACTATGGCTACACCTTC,CASRDTLNYGYTF
few,TRBV4-1,TRBD1,TRBJ2-7,TGCGCCAGCAGGAGCGCCCCAGGGGGACACCACCCCTACGAGCAGTACTTC,CASRSAPGGHHPYEQYF
few,TRBV19,TRBD1,TRBJ2-1,TGTGCCAGTAGTACCGACGGGACAGAGGGCTACAATGAGCAGTTCTTC,CASSTDGTEGYNEQFF
.,TRBV10-3,.,TRBJ2-4,TGTGCCATCAGTGACCCGGGGAGGGGGGAGAAAAACATTCAGTACTTC,CAISDPGRGEKNIQYF
few,TRBV5-6,.,TRBJ2-7,TGTGCCAGCAGCGCGCCGTCTGGGTTCGGCACCTACGAGCAGTACTTC,CASSAPSGFGTYEQYF
few,TRBV6-5,TRBD2,TRBJ2-3,TGTGCCAGCAGTTACGTTAGCGGGGGGACAGATACGCAGTATTTT,CASSYVSGGTDTQYF
once,TRBV18,TRBD2,TRBJ2-3,TGTGCCAGCTCACCAGCGGACATTAGCGGGGCCACAGATACGCAGTATTTT,CASSPADISGATDTQYF
.,TRBV7-8,TRBD1,TRBJ1-2,TGTGCCAGCAGCTCCCGGACAGGGGGCGGGTATGGCTACACCTTC,CASSSRTGGGYGYTF
few,TRBV6-5,.,TRBJ1-1,TGTGCCAGCAGTTACACCTACTTGAACACTGAAGCTTTCTTT,CASSYTYLNTEAFF
many,TRBV4-2,TRBD2,TRBJ2-3,TGTGCCAGCAGCCAGGGCCTAGCGGGACTACCGAGCACAGATACGCAGTATTTT,CASSQGLAGLPSTDTQYF
.,TRBV6-1,.,TRBJ2-2,TGTGCCAGCAGTGACCAGGGGTTACGGACCGGGGAGCTGTTTTTT,CASSDQGLRTGELFF
few,TRBV11-2,TRBD1,TRBJ1-6,TGTGCCAGCAGCCCGACAGGGGTCTTAAGCTCCTATAATTCACCCCTCCACTTT,CASSPTGVLSSYNSPLHF
few,TRBV19,.,TRBJ2-3,TGTGCCAGTAGTCTGAGCAGGATGAGCACAGATACGCAGTATTTT,CASSLSRMSTDTQYF
.,TRBV7-9,TRBD1,TRBJ1-4,TGTGCCAGCAGCTCCTCCGGGACAGGGGATGTGTTTTTT,CASSSSGTGDVFF
.,TRBV20-1,.,TRBJ1-2,TGCAGTGCGATATCAGGGACAACTAACTATGGCTACACCTTC,CSAISGTTNYGYTF
.,TRBV14,.,TRBJ2-1,TGTGCCAGCAGCCCTGAGAGCTCCTACAATGAGCAGTTCTTC,CASSPESSYNEQFF
.,TRBV27,TRBD1,TRBJ1-2,TGTGCCAGCAGTTTAGTCGGTCGGCAGGGGGCGCTTGGCTACACCTTC,CASSLVGRQGALGYTF
few,TRBV4-1,.,TRBJ2-7,TGCGCCAGCAGCCAGGGGGAAGGGGGAAGGTACGAGCAGTACTTC,CASSQGEGGRYEQYF
few,TRBV5-1,.,TRBJ2-2,TGCGCCAGCAGCTTGTTTGCCGGGGAGCTGTTTTTT,CASSLFAGELFF
few,TRBV5-1,.,TRBJ2-7,TGCGCCAGCAGAGCGGCAGGGTCCTACGAGCAGTACTTC,CASRAAGSYEQYF
.,TRBV20-1,TRBD2,TRBJ2-5,TGCAGCGCAAAGCGGGGAGGGCCCCGAGAGACCCAGTACTTC,CSAKRGGPRETQYF
.,TRBV29-1,.,TRBJ2-3,TGCAGCGTTGACAGGGGGGGGGGAGATACGCAGTATTTT,CSVDRGGGDTQYF
few,TRBV12-3/TRBV12-4,.,TRBJ2-1,TGTGCCAGCAGTCCTATTACCAATGAGCAGTTCTTC,CASSPITNEQFF